This T cell receptor (beta chain) was recorded in a study of cytomegalovirus exposure and HLA in healthy donors. Overall study results and limits: Altogether, some 170 TCR beta chains were recorded as cytomegalovirus-associated.

The sample holds a few counts of this clone. The antigen remains undetermined. The method was immunoSEQ multiplex PCR; TCRdb's version includes in-frame clones alone and lacks a portion of them. Here the sample spans 150,000 to 250,000 clones, roughly 77% being singletons. V was cut by 1 base and J by 1 base, with 11 bases left in between. The CDR3 consists of 15 residues. Per germline, CDR1 SGHRS and CDR2 YFSETQ. The V call is TRBV5-1, the J call TRBJ1-2; no definite D call. Material: PBMCs. This sequence originates from a woman aged 25 to 45 in good health and CMV-seronegative. The CDR3 reads CASSLNPGDNYGYTF. DNA of the CDR3: TGCGCCAGCAGCTTGAATCCAGGCGATAACTATGGCTACACCTTC. Full variable domain (missing parts from reference TRBV5-1 and TRBJ1-2): KAGVTQTPRYLIKTRGQQVTLSCSPISGHRSVSWYQQTPGQGLQFLFEYFSETQRNKGNFPGRFSGRQFSNSRSEMNVSTLELGDSALYLCASSLNPGDNYGYTFGSGTRLTVV.